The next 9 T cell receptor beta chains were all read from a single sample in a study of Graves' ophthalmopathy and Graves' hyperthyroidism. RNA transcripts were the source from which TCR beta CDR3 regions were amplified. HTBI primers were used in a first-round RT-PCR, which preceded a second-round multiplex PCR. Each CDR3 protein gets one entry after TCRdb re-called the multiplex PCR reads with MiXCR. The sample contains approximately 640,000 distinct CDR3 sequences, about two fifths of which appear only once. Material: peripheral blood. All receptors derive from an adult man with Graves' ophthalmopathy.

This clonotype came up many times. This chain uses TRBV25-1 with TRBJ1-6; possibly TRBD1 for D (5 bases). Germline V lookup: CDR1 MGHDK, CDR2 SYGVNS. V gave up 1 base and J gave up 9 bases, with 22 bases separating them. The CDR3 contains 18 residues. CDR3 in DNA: TGTGCCAGCAGTGAATGGTTAGGCGGGGGAACAGGCTCTTCACCCCTCCACTTT. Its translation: CASSEWLGGGTGSSPLHF.

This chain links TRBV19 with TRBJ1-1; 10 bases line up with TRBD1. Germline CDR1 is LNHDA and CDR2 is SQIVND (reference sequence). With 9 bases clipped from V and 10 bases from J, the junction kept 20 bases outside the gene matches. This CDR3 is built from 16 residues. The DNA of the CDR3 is TGTGCCAGCAGAGGGACCCGGGACAGGGGATACCCCCCAGCTTTCTTT. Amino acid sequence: CASRGTRDRGYPPAFF.

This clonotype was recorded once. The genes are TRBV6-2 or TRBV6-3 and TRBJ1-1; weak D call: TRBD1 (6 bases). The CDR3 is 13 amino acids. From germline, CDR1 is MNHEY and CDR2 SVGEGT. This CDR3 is CAKAGGRNTEAFF. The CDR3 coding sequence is TGTGCTAAGGCGGGGGGGCGGAACACTGAAGCTTTCTTT.

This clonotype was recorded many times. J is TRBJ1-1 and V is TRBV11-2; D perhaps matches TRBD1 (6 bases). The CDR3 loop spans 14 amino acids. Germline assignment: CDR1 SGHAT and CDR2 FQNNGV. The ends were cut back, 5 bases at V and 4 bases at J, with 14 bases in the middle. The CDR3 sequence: CASSGLQGPTEAFF. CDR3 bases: TGTGCCAGCAGCGGTTTACAGGGCCCCACTGAAGCTTTCTTT.

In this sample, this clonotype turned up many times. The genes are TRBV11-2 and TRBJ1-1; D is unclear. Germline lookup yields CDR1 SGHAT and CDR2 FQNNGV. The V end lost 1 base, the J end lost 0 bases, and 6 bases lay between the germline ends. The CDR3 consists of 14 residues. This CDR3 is CASSLVPMNTEAFF. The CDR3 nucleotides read TGTGCCAGCAGCTTAGTTCCTATGAACACTGAAGCTTTCTTT. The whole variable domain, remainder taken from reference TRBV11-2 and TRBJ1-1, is EAGVAQSPRYKIIEKRQSVAFWCNPISGHATLYWYQQILGQGPKLLIQFQNNGVVDDSQLPKDRFSAERLKGVDSTLKIQPAKLEDSAVYLCASSLVPMNTEAFFGQGTRLTVV.

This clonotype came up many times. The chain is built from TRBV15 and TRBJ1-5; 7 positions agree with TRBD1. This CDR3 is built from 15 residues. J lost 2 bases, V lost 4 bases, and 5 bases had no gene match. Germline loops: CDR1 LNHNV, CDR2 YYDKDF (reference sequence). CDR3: CATSNDDRGNQPQHF. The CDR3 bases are TGTGCCACCAGCAACGATGACAGGGGCAATCAGCCCCAGCATTTT.

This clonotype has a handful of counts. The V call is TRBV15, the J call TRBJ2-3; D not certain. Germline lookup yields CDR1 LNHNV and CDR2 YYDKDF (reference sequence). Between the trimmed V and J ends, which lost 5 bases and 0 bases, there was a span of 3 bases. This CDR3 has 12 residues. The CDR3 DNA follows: TGTGCCACCAGCCGTAGCACAGATACGCAGTATTTT. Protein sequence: CATSRSTDTQYF. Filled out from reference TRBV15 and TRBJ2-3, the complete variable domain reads DAMVIQNPRYQVTQFGKPVTLSCSQTLNHNVMYWYQQKSSQAPKLLFHYYDKDFNNEADTPDNFQSRRPNTSFCFLDIRSPGLGDTAMYLCATSRSTDTQYFGPGTRLTVL.

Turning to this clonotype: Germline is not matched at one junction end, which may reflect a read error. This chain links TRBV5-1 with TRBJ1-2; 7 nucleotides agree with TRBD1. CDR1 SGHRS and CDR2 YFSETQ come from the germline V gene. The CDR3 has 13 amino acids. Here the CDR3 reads CASSPGQSYGHTF. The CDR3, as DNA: TGCGCCAGCAGCCCGGGACAGAGCTATGGCCACACCTTC.

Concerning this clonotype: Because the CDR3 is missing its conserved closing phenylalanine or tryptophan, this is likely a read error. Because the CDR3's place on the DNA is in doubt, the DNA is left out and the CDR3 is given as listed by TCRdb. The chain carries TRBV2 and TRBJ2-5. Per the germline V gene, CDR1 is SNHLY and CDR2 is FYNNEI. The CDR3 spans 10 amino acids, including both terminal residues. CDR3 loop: CASSDHNIAT.